This TCR beta chain emerged from a study of blood T cell repertoires in COVID-19. Study context: COVID-19 samples, acute and convalescent, were from the United States, Italy and Spain. The cDNA or gDNA used as material had been derived from T cells, B-cell-depleted T cells, or PBMCs.

As handled by the study authors: Amplifying reference gene primers gave estimates of nucleated cell counts. The protocol was immunoSEQ multiplex PCR, while the TCRdb copy is restricted to in-frame clones and leaves out a portion. Clone size and V and J calls were adopted from that table, with D and trimming inferred from the DNA. The sample comprises around 220,000 clones, around 85% of which are singletons, and 4% to 4.5% rests with the top ten. V lost 8 bases, J lost 0 bases, and 6 bases stayed unmatched. The V gene's germline CDR1 is MNHEY and CDR2 SMNVEV (reference sequence). This CDR3 region has 16 residues.

This chain connects TRBV27 to TRBJ1-6; 8 positions match TRBD1. This clonotype was sampled from a woman in her thirties or forties with active or convalescent COVID-19. The sequencing input was peripheral blood. The CDR3 protein is CASSDRASSYNSPLHF. DNA for the CDR3: TGTGCCAGCTCGGACAGGGCCAGCTCCTATAATTCACCCCTCCACTTT.